The sequence of this T cell receptor beta chain was determined in a study of T cells after yellow fever vaccination. Trimming took 4 bases from V and 2 from J, leaving 9 bases between them. Germline lookup yields CDR1 SGHKS and CDR2 YYEKEE (reference sequence). The CDR3 runs to 13 residues. In this sample, this clonotype turned up a few times. The antigen remains undetermined. Study results and caveats: A weaker but faster secondary response was observed, peaking on day 5 versus 15.

UMIs were added to TCR cDNA along with a universal primer site when it was made by 5'RACE template switching. TCRdb re-called the 5' RACE reads with MiXCR, one entry per CDR3 protein. The sample has under 300,000 distinct CDR3 sequences, 10% to 15% seen once. V usage is TRBV5-5 and J usage is TRBJ1-2, with D possibly being TRBD1 (5 bases). The source material was CD4+ T cells sorted from PBMCs, sampled 45 days after the yellow fever booster vaccination. The sequence came from a man aged 25 to 40 who received the YFV17D yellow fever vaccine. As DNA, the CDR3 is TGTGCCAGCAGCGACGGGGGGAACTATGGCTACACCTTC. This translates into CASSDGGNYGYTF.